The present entry profiles one T cell receptor (beta chain) with its context. A few counts support this clone. Which antigen it targets is not known. No much larger clonotype is one base removed from it; base qualities were not supplied. Each collaborating institution followed its own protocols to collect whole blood in K2EDTA tubes. Collaborator samples were shipped for TCRbeta analysis as frozen whole blood, isolated PBMCs, or DNA extracted from either sample type. This sample is part of a study of blood T cell repertoires in COVID-19 (dated by TCRdb to the early 2020s). In terms of the full investigation: Samples from collaborators originated in the United States, Italy and Spain and spanned both the acute and convalescent phases of COVID-19. The material from the prospective study consisted of cDNA or gDNA derived from T cells, B-cell-depleted T cells, or PBMCs. The dataset comprised deeply sampled blood TCRbeta repertoires from subjects exposed to, actively infected with, or recovered from COVID-19. The repertoires were released in a freely available public database intended as a resource for research on the immune response to SARS-CoV-2. The samples were drawn from the first 160 participants of the ongoing ImmuneRACE study and from some 1,300 subjects provided by 6 global collaborators. The sample metadata nearly always contained a de-identified subject ID, COVID-19 status, age in years and sex. HLA class I and class II types, where available, came from metadata supplied by the sample provider rather than from assay-based typing. Here is what the overall study found, with its caveats: The amount of clinical and demographic metadata varied by source and participant and was provided uncurated.

From V the trimming removes 7 bases and from J it removes 8 bases, while the gene matches leave 16 bases of the junction unaccounted for. Including the terminal cysteine and phenylalanine, the CDR3 comprises 15 residues. This entry keeps only the CDR3 DNA: 45 bases, framed from base 1. CDR1 and CDR2 were assigned from the germline V gene as MRHNA and SNTAGT. The immunoSEQ Assay, a bias-controlled multiplex PCR, was used to amplify TCRbeta CDR3 regions from genomic DNA. Per the source publication's procedure: The number of nucleated cells in each sample was estimated by amplification of reference gene primers within the assay. Sequence reads were collapsed and filtered to measure the absolute abundance of every unique TCRbeta CDR3 rearrangement. For each sample, productive Simpson clonality was calculated by taking the square root of Simpson's diversity index across productive rearrangements. Imported from immuneACCESS, the table was reduced by TCRdb to in-frame sequences with V and J called. These copies leave out some clones; in studies compared against another copy, an unresolved V gene accounts for under half, and the cause of the remainder is not known. D and trimming were read from the DNA, whereas the V and J calls and clone size are those reported in that table. This sample lists around 170,000 clones; about 86% were detected once. The ten largest clones add up to approximately 15% of the sample.

The source material was peripheral blood. The sequence came from a man aged 30 to 39 with active or convalescent COVID-19. This sequence uses TRBV6-4 and TRBJ1-2; a stretch of 7 junction bases matches TRBD1. In nucleotide form, the sequence is TGTGCCAGCAAAAGGGGGCGCGAAGACCTAGCCGGCTACACCTTC. Its coded protein is CASKRGREDLAGYTF.